This T cell receptor beta chain was observed in a study of blood T cell repertoires in COVID-19. Overall study: Researchers got acute and convalescent COVID-19 samples from the United States, Italy and Spain. PBMCs, B-cell-depleted T cells, or T cells provided the cDNA or gDNA that made up the material.

The V and J ends lost 2 bases and 5 bases, in that order; junction bases with no gene match: 4. Germline lookup yields CDR1 MNHEY and CDR2 SMNVEV (reference sequence). This CDR3 comprises 15 residues. Original data processing: It was from reference gene primer amplification that nucleated cell counts were estimated. Repertoires were generated with immunoSEQ multiplex PCR, while TCRdb's copy carries only in-frame clones and drops some. Clonal size and the V and J genes are those of that table, whereas D and trimming came from the DNA. The table lists tens of thousands of clones, 80% of them singletons.

This chain joins TRBV27 and TRBJ2-1, with TRBD2 matching over 9 bases. The sequencing sample was made of peripheral blood. The clonotype originates from a woman in her 70s with acute or convalescent COVID-19. CDR3 loop: CASSLLAGTDNEQFF. The CDR3 nucleotides are TGTGCCAGCAGTTTACTAGCGGGGACAGACAATGAGCAGTTCTTC.